The 10 T cell receptor beta chains in this list originate from one sample, sequenced in a study of vaccination effects on CD4 cells after COVID-19. These receptors have no identified antigens. The culture ran for approximately 10 days before CD4+ T cells were isolated. BNT162b2 vaccine or mRNA-1273 vaccine was given to participants in two doses. Profiling relied on immunoSEQ multiplex PCR, and the TCRdb table lists in-frame clones only, not all of them. The sample lists more than 60,000 clones, just under 75% occurring once. Sequenced material: CD4+ T cells from PBMCs cultured without peptide, taken after COVID-19 vaccination. The receptors stem from a human donor who received a COVID-19 vaccine.

The chain uses TRBV2 and TRBJ1-1, with TRBD1 as a possible D gene (5 bases). The ends were cut back, 8 bases at V and 0 bases at J, with 7 bases in the middle. CDR3 length: 12 residues. Germline assignment: CDR1 SNHLY and CDR2 FYNNEI. The CDR3 is CASWGLNTEAFF. The DNA of the CDR3 is TGTGCCAGCTGGGGGTTGAACACTGAAGCTTTCTTT.

The CDR3 is CASKTDRALYNEQFF. DNA of the CDR3: TGTGCCAGCAAGACAGACAGGGCACTCTACAATGAGCAGTTCTTC. V gene TRBV6-5 combines with J gene TRBJ2-1; 7 bases match TRBD1. The germline CDR1 and CDR2 sequences are MNHEY and SVGAGI. There are 15 residues in the CDR3. J was trimmed by 3 bases and V by 7 bases; bases with no gene match: 9.

The chain is built from TRBV4-1 and TRBJ2-7; weak D call: TRBD2 (5 bases). The germline V gene encodes CDR1 MGHRA and CDR2 YSYEKL. The V gene lost 3 bases and the J gene lost 5 bases, with 20 bases spanning the gap. The CDR3 sequence is 16 residues long. CDR3 bases: TGCGCCAGCAGCCACCGCGGACTCCTTACCGGCGACGAGCAGTACGTC. It codes for CASSHRGLLTGDEQYV.

This chain uses TRBV6-4 with TRBJ2-7, with D possibly TRBD1 on 9 matching bases. Germline V gene data show CDR1 as MRHNA and CDR2 as SNTAGT. The germline V and J ends were trimmed by 8 bases and 2 bases, with 31 bases remaining between them. This CDR3 has 19 amino acids. The CDR3 sequence: CASAGGWDRAYIVTYEQYV. The CDR3 nucleotides read TGTGCCAGCGCGGGGGGATGGGACAGGGCCTACATAGTAACCTACGAGCAGTACGTC.

The J gene is TRBJ2-1, the V gene TRBV12-3 or TRBV12-4; D possibly corresponds to TRBD1 (6 bases). Trimming stripped 3 bases from V and 3 bases from J, with 6 bases between. The CDR3 has 13 residues. The CDR3 DNA sequence: TGTGCCAGCAGTTTGACAGGCTACAATGAGCAGTTCTTC. This sequence encodes CASSLTGYNEQFF.

The sample holds a few counts of this clone. CDR3 protein: CASSYGPGQGYEQYV. The DNA of the CDR3 is TGCGCCAGCAGCTATGGGCCGGGACAGGGGTACGAGCAGTACGTC. The V and J genes are TRBV5-1 and TRBJ2-7; 10 nucleotides line up with TRBD1. The CDR3 contains 15 residues. Germline V CDR1 and CDR2: SGHRS, YFSETQ. Trimming cost V 3 bases and J 4 bases; bases outside gene matches: 7.

The chain has TRBV2 and TRBJ2-1; 8 nucleotides agree with TRBD1. Germline loops: CDR1 SNHLY, CDR2 FYNNEI. With 3 bases clipped from V and 4 bases from J, the junction kept 5 bases outside the gene matches. The CDR3 totals 15 residues. This CDR3 reads CASSDPGTGYNEQFF. In DNA, the CDR3 is TGTGCCAGCAGTGACCCCGGGACAGGTTACAATGAGCAGTTCTTC.

The J gene is TRBJ1-2, the V gene TRBV9; the D is unclear. Trimming left V 3 bases short and J 4 bases short, with 16 bases between. The CDR3 sequence is 15 residues long. Looked up from germline, CDR1 is SGDLS and CDR2 is YYNGEE. This CDR3 reads CASSAPAALGYGYTF. The CDR3 bases are TGTGCCAGCAGCGCCCCGGCAGCCCTCGGCTATGGCTACACCTTC.

This clone was detected only a few times. The CDR3 protein is CASSFSGSTGELFF. CDR3 coding DNA: TGCGCCAGCAGCTTCTCGGGGAGCACCGGGGAGCTGTTTTTT. V and J are TRBV5-1 and TRBJ2-2; the D gene is possibly TRBD2 (5 bases). The CDR3 consists of 14 residues. The germline V gene has CDR1 SGHRS and CDR2 YFSETQ. Trimming removed 2 bases at V and 4 bases at J, with 9 bases between.

The gene calls are TRBV18 and TRBJ1-1, with TRBD1 identical over 8 bases. V lost 6 bases and J lost 0; bases outside the gene matches: 3. The CDR3 totals 14 residues. Germline-derived CDR1 and CDR2 are KGHSH and LQKENI. The CDR3 coding sequence is TGTGCCAGCTCGGAGGACAGGGTGAACACTGAAGCTTTCTTT. It yields the protein CASSEDRVNTEAFF.